The 29 T cell receptor beta chains below were found in one sample sequenced in a study of long-term antiretroviral therapy in people with HIV. Run at survey level, the immunoSEQ assay was version v3.0. Data came from immunoSEQ multiplex PCR; TCRdb stores just in-frame clones and leaves some out. Here the sample spans 20,000 to 25,000 clones, roughly 76% being singletons. The sample in question was unsorted PBMCs, obtained 1.1 years before starting antiretroviral therapy. The receptor source for this set is a woman aged 40 to 49 with HIV.

The chain combines TRBV9 with TRBJ1-3; TRBD1 matches 9 bases. The CDR3 runs 16 residues. The V gene end was trimmed by 0 bases and the J gene end by 4 bases; junction bases not matched to a gene: 5. Germline V gene lookup returns CDR1 SGDLS and CDR2 YYNGEE. CDR3 DNA sequence: TGTGCCAGCAGCGTAGCTGGGACAGGGTCAGGAAACACCATATATTTT. This encodes CASSVAGTGSGNTIYF.

The chain combines TRBV6-1 with TRBJ2-7, with D perhaps being TRBD1 or TRBD2 (7 bases each). V lost 2 bases and J 0 bases, leaving 17 bases between the germline ends. The V gene's germline CDR1 is MNHNS and CDR2 SASEGT. The CDR3 is 17 residues long. This CDR3 is CASSELPGRDSSYEQYF. The CDR3 nucleotides are TGTGCCAGCAGTGAACTCCCGGGGAGGGACAGCTCCTACGAGCAGTACTTC.

The J gene is TRBJ2-4, the V gene TRBV11-2; TRBD1 is a possible D gene (6 bases). CDR1 is SGHAT and CDR2 is FQNNGV in the germline V gene. The CDR3 is 18 residues long. Trimming stripped 4 bases from V and 8 bases from J, with 27 bases between. The CDR3 spells CASSSGDLGPLSGYIQYF. The CDR3 DNA reads TGTGCCAGCAGCTCAGGGGATTTGGGACCCCTCTCGGGCTACATTCAGTACTTC.

The CDR3 sequence: CAWSVRGDIQYF. CDR3 nucleotide sequence: TGTGCCTGGAGTGTACGAGGGGACATTCAGTACTTC. The V and J genes are TRBV30 and TRBJ2-4; TRBD1 or TRBD2 may be the D gene (5 bases each). The ends were cut back, 0 bases at V and 8 bases at J, with 8 bases in the middle. The CDR3 has 12 amino acids. CDR1 GTSNPN and CDR2 SVGIG come from the germline V gene (reference sequence).

V usage is TRBV7-2 and J usage is TRBJ2-2, with unresolved D. The CDR3 totals 14 residues. The V end lost 2 bases, the J end lost 8 bases, and 12 bases lay between the germline ends. Germline values: CDR1 SGHTA, CDR2 FQGNSA. CDR3 sequence: CASSLLLDIGELFF. The CDR3 DNA is TGTGCCAGCAGCTTACTGTTGGATATTGGGGAGCTGTTTTTT. Supplemented by reference TRBV7-2 and TRBJ2-2, the full variable domain reads GAGVSQSPSNKVTEKGKDVELRCDPISGHTALYWYRQSLGQGLEFLIYFQGNSAPDKSGLPSDRFSAERTGGSVSTLTIQRTQQEDSAVYLCASSLLLDIGELFFGEGSRLTVL.

The chain employs TRBV2 and TRBJ2-5; 9 positions match TRBD2. CDR1 is SNHLY and CDR2 is FYNNEI in the germline V gene. This CDR3 has 15 amino acids. V gave up 3 bases and J gave up 1 base; unmatched junction bases: 3. The CDR3 protein is CASSDRLAAQETQYF. In DNA form, the CDR3 reads TGTGCCAGCAGTGACAGACTAGCGGCCCAAGAGACCCAGTACTTC.

The V gene is TRBV5-1, the J gene TRBJ2-5; D call uncertain. Trimming took 4 bases from V and 1 from J, leaving 8 bases between them. Germline V gene sequence: CDR1 SGHRS, CDR2 YFSETQ. CDR3 length equals 13 residues. CDR3 DNA: TGCGCCAGCAGCACTGGGGTCCAAGAGACCCAGTACTTC. Protein sequence: CASSTGVQETQYF. Full variable domain (rest looked up from reference TRBV5-1 and TRBJ2-5): KAGVTQTPRYLIKTRGQQVTLSCSPISGHRSVSWYQQTPGQGLQFLFEYFSETQRNKGNFPGRFSGRQFSNSRSEMNVSTLELGDSALYLCASSTGVQETQYFGPGTRLLVL.

This sequence joins TRBV4-2 and TRBJ2-1; TRBD2 agrees at 12 bases. The CDR3 has 18 amino acids. V shed 0 bases and J 8 bases; nucleotides not matched to a gene: 11. Germline lookup yields CDR1 LGHNA and CDR2 YNFKEQ. The CDR3 here is CASSQDSPSGGAPDEQFF. The CDR3 DNA reads as TGTGCCAGCAGCCAAGATAGTCCTAGCGGGGGGGCTCCCGATGAGCAGTTCTTC.

J is TRBJ1-6 and V is TRBV27, with a possible D match to TRBD1 (6 bases). Germline V gene lookup returns CDR1 MNHEY and CDR2 SMNVEV (reference sequence). The CDR3 extends over 17 amino acids. Here the CDR3 DNA reads TGTGGGGTGGGCAACAGGGAAACGAGCTCCTATAATTCACCCCTCCACTTT. Protein: CGVGNRETSSYNSPLHF.

V and J are TRBV29-1 and TRBJ2-7, with 7 bases identical to TRBD1. V shed 4 bases and J 6 bases; nucleotides not matched to a gene: 12. Germline CDR1 SQVTM, CDR2 ANQGSEA. The length of the CDR3 is 14 residues. Written as DNA, the CDR3 is TGCAGCGTTGGGGACAGAGCCGGTAGGTTCGAGCAGTACTTC. Amino acid sequence: CSVGDRAGRFEQYF.

This clone was observed a few times. The chain carries TRBV5-6 and TRBJ2-5; tentatively, D is TRBD1 or TRBD2 (5 bases each). The CDR3 is made up of 15 amino acids. Trimming cost V 6 bases and J 5 bases, with 20 bases left between them. Germline assignment: CDR1 SGHDT and CDR2 YYEEEE. CDR3 in amino acids: CASTVGWGSLETQYF. The CDR3, as DNA: TGTGCCAGCACCGTAGGGTGGGGGTCTCTGGAGACCCAGTACTTC.

The J gene is TRBJ2-3, the V gene TRBV2; D gene ambiguous. CDR1 is SNHLY, CDR2 FYNNEI, per germline. The CDR3 loop spans 15 amino acids. The V end was cut by 0 bases, the J end by 2 bases, with 9 bases between. DNA of the CDR3: TGTGCCAGCAGTGAAGCGGGCCGGTTCACAGATACGCAGTATTTT. Translation gives CASSEAGRFTDTQYF.

V is TRBV29-1 and J is TRBJ1-1, with D unclear. The CDR3 totals 12 residues. The V and J ends lost 3 bases and 4 bases respectively, with 9 bases between them. Per the germline V gene, CDR1 is SQVTM and CDR2 is ANQGSEA. CDR3 loop: CSVDGGSTEAFF. The CDR3, as DNA: TGCAGCGTTGATGGCGGGTCCACTGAAGCTTTCTTT.

The rearrangement links TRBV5-6 to TRBJ2-7; 7 bases are shared with TRBD1. Per germline, CDR1 SGHDT and CDR2 YYEEEE. The CDR3 extends over 13 amino acids. V dropped 5 bases and J dropped 6; count of bases not matched to a gene: 8. The CDR3 coding sequence is TGTGCCAGCAGTGTGAGACAGGGACCCGAGCAGTACTTC. It codes for CASSVRQGPEQYF.

V is TRBV5-6 and J is TRBJ2-1, with TRBD2 matching 13 bases. Trimming took 3 bases from V and 8 from J; bases not matched to a gene: 8. The CDR3 extends over 16 amino acids. CDR1 is SGHDT and CDR2 is YYEEEE in the germline V gene. CDR3 sequence reads: CASSSLAGGIWDEQFF. CDR3 in DNA: TGTGCCAGCAGCTCACTAGCGGGGGGGATATGGGATGAGCAGTTCTTC.

In this sample, this clone turned up a few times. The chain uses TRBV11-2 and TRBJ2-7; 7 nucleotides agree with TRBD1. V shed 1 base and J 6 bases; nucleotides not matched to a gene: 6. Germline V gives CDR1 SGHAT, CDR2 FQNNGV. The CDR3 length is 14 residues. CDR3 protein: CASSLAGTVSEQYF. The CDR3 coding sequence is TGTGCCAGCAGCTTAGCAGGGACAGTCTCCGAGCAGTACTTC.

This sequence joins TRBV5-4 and TRBJ1-3; D remains unclear. The CDR3 is 16 residues long. V dropped 4 bases and J dropped 0 bases, with 14 bases sitting between them. Germline V gene sequence: CDR1 SGHNT, CDR2 YYREEE (reference sequence). Here the CDR3 DNA reads TGTGCCAGCAGCACGGACGGTATGAACTCTGGAAACACCATATATTTT. Residues: CASSTDGMNSGNTIYF.

V is TRBV10-2 and J is TRBJ2-1; D is uncertain. CDR1 and CDR2 from the germline V gene are WSHSY and SAAADI. This CDR3 is 12 amino acids long. Trimming removed 5 bases at V and 5 bases at J, with 7 bases between. The chain's CDR3 is CASSLTHNEQFF. CDR3 sequence (DNA): TGCGCCAGCAGTTTAACCCACAATGAGCAGTTCTTC.

This clone appeared a single time. This CDR3 reads CASSQISLETQYF. The CDR3 bases are TGTGCCAGCTCACAGATCTCCCTTGAGACCCAGTACTTC. The chain links TRBV18 to TRBJ2-5; D uncertain. Deletions cut 4 bases from V and 5 bases from J, with 11 bases between. The CDR3 is 13 amino acids. From germline, CDR1 is KGHSH and CDR2 LQKENI.

The V gene is TRBV2, the J gene TRBJ1-5; no definite D call. Per germline, CDR1 SNHLY and CDR2 FYNNEI. This CDR3 is built from 12 residues. Trimming stripped 3 bases from V and 5 bases from J, with 5 bases between. CDR3 loop: CASSDLYQPQHF. In DNA, the CDR3 is TGTGCCAGCAGTGACTTATATCAGCCCCAGCATTTT.

In this sample, this clone turned up a few times. The chain uses TRBV11-2 and TRBJ2-1; 14 bases fit TRBD2. Trimming cost V 5 bases and J 7 bases; bases outside gene matches: 4. The CDR3 extends over 15 amino acids. Germline V gene data show CDR1 as SGHAT and CDR2 as FQNNGV. The CDR3 here is CASSLWTSGGNEQFF. The CDR3 nucleotides read TGTGCCAGCAGCCTTTGGACTAGCGGGGGGAATGAGCAGTTCTTC.

This chain connects TRBV5-4 to TRBJ1-3; weak D call: TRBD1 (5 bases). The CDR3 contains 15 residues. V lost 0 bases and J lost 2, with 9 bases in between. Germline V lookup: CDR1 SGHNT, CDR2 YYREEE (reference sequence). The CDR3 DNA follows: TGTGCCAGCAGCTTGGGGGGCAGCGCTGGAAACACCATATATTTT. This encodes CASSLGGSAGNTIYF.

This clone was counted only a few times. The J gene is TRBJ2-5, the V gene TRBV2; possible D gene TRBD1, 6 bases. There are 12 residues in the CDR3. Between the trimmed V and J ends, which lost 6 bases and 8 bases, there was a span of 13 bases. CDR1 and CDR2 from the germline V gene are SNHLY and FYNNEI. The CDR3 sequence: CASRATGTTQYF. In DNA form, the CDR3 reads TGTGCCAGCAGGGCTACAGGGACCACCCAGTACTTC.

The rearrangement links TRBV7-9 to TRBJ2-2; the D gene could be TRBD1 or TRBD2 (5 bases each). V was trimmed by 1 base and J by 2 bases, leaving 8 bases between them. Germline V gene data show CDR1 as SEHNR and CDR2 as FQNEAQ (reference sequence). The CDR3 runs 15 residues. The CDR3 spells CASSLVGPNTGELFF. The CDR3 DNA reads as TGTGCCAGCAGCTTAGTGGGACCTAACACCGGGGAGCTGTTTTTT.

This clone turned up a few times. The rearrangement uses TRBV30 and TRBJ1-1; D perhaps matches TRBD1 (6 bases). Germline CDR1 GTSNPN, CDR2 SVGIG (reference sequence). Deletions cut 4 bases from V and 4 bases from J, with 7 bases between. The CDR3 consists of 11 residues. CDR3 DNA: TGTGCCTGGACCAGGGGCACTGAAGCTTTCTTT. Protein product: CAWTRGTEAFF.

There are a few counts of this clone. The gene calls are TRBV30 and TRBJ2-7; D not certain. V lost 8 bases to trimming and J lost 3 bases, with 20 bases between them. The CDR3 extends over 14 amino acids. Germline CDR1 and CDR2: GTSNPN and SVGIG (reference sequence). In DNA form, the CDR3 reads TGTGCCCTGGGCTTCGACCCGAATGGCTACGAGCAGTACTTC. The encoded protein is CALGFDPNGYEQYF.

The V call is TRBV15, the J call TRBJ2-7, with D maybe TRBD2 (5 bases). The ends were cut back, 0 bases at V and 4 bases at J, with 7 bases in the middle. The CDR3 runs to 13 residues. Germline-derived CDR1 and CDR2 are LNHNV and YYDKDF (reference sequence). The chain's CDR3 is CATSRDRGYEQYF. In nucleotides, the CDR3 is TGTGCCACCAGCAGAGATAGAGGGTACGAGCAGTACTTC.

The rearrangement links TRBV6-6 to TRBJ2-7; no clear D. Trimming left V 7 bases short and J 3 bases short, with 16 bases between. Germline V lookup: CDR1 MNHNY, CDR2 SVGAGI (reference sequence). This CDR3 has 14 residues. The CDR3 DNA sequence: TGTGCCAGCACCATAGGTACCAGGAGCTACGAGCAGTACTTC. Translated: CASTIGTRSYEQYF.

The chain joins TRBV4-3 to TRBJ1-5; D remains unclear. Per germline, CDR1 LGHNA and CDR2 YSLEER. V lost 4 bases and J lost 4, with 11 bases in between. The CDR3 contains 14 residues. CDR3 nucleotide sequence: TGCGCCAGCAGCCTTCGAATAGGGAATCAGCCCCAGCATTTT. Translation gives CASSLRIGNQPQHF.